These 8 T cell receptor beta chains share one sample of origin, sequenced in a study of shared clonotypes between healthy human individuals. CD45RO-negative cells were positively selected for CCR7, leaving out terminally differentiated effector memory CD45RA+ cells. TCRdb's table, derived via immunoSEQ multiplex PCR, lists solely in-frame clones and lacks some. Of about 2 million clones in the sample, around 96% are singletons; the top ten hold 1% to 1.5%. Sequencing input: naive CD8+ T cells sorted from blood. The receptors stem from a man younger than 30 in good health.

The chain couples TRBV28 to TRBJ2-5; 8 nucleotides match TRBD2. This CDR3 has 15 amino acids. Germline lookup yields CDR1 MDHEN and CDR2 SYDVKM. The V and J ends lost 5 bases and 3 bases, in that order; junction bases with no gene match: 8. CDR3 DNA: TGTGCCAGCAGTGCCGGGGGGGTAATGAAAGAGACCCAGTACTTC. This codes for CASSAGGVMKETQYF.

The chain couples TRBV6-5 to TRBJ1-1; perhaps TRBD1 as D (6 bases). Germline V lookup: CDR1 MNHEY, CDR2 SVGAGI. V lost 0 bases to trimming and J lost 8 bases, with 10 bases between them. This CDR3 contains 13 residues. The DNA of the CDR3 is TGTGCCAGCAGTTACTCGGGGGGCATGGAAGCTTTCTTT. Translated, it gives CASSYSGGMEAFF.

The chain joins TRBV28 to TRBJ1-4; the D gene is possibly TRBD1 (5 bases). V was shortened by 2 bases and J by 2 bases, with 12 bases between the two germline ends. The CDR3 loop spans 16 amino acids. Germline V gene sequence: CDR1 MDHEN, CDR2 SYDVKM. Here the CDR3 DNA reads TGTGCCAGCAGTTTAGGGGCGGGGGGGACTAATGAAAAACTGTTTTTT. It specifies CASSLGAGGTNEKLFF.

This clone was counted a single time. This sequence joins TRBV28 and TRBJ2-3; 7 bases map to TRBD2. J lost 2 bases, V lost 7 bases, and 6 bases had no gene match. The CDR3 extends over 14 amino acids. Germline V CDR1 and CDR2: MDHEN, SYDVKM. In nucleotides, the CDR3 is TGTGCCAGCAAACCCGCGGGGGACACAGATACGCAGTATTTT. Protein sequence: CASKPAGDTDTQYF.

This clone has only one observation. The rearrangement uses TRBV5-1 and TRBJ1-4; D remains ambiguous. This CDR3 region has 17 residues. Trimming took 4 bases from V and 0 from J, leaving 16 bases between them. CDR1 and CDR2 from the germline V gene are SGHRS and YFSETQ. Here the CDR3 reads CASSHGHPGATNEKLFF. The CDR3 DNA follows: TGCGCCAGCAGCCACGGTCATCCCGGCGCAACTAATGAAAAACTGTTTTTT.

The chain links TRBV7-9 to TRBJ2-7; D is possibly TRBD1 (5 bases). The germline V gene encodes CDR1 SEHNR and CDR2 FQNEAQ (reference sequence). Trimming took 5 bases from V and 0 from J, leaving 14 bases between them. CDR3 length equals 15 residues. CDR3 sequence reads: CASSPGNFLSYEQYF. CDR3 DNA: TGTGCCAGCAGCCCAGGGAACTTTCTCTCCTACGAGCAGTACTTC.

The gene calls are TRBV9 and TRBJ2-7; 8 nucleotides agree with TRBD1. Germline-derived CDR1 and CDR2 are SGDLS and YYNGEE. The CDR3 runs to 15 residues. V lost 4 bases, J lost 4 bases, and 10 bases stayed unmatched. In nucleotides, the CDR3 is TGTGCCAGCAGCCCCGGGACAGGCGGAGGGTACGAGCAGTACTTC. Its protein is CASSPGTGGGYEQYF.

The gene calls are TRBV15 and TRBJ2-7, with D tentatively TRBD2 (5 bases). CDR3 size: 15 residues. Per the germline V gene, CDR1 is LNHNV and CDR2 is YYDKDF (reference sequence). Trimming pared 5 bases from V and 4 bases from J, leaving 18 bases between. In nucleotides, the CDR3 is TGTGCCACCAGCGCCCGTCGGACTGGAACTTACGAGCAGTACTTC. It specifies CATSARRTGTYEQYF.